This T cell receptor (beta chain) was obtained from a study of T cells in Graves' hyperthyroidism and ophthalmopathy. This clonotype was counted ten times or more. The CDR3 length is 14 residues. Germline CDR1 and CDR2: LGHDT and YNNKEL (reference sequence). V dropped 0 bases and J dropped 1 base, with 6 bases sitting between them. Amplification targeted TCR beta CDR3 regions from RNA transcripts. First-round RT-PCR with HTBI primers amplified the TCR CDR3 region. TCRdb itself ran the multiplex PCR reads through MiXCR, one entry per CDR3 protein. The sample consists of roughly 400,000 distinct CDR3 sequences, over 12% of them appearing once.

The chain combines TRBV3-1 with TRBJ1-1, with D unclear. The specimen sequenced was blood. The TCR was taken from a man aged 50 to 59 with Graves' ophthalmopathy. The CDR3 DNA is TGTGCCAGCAGCCAAGAATACGGGAACACTGAAGCTTTCTTT. Translated: CASSQEYGNTEAFF.